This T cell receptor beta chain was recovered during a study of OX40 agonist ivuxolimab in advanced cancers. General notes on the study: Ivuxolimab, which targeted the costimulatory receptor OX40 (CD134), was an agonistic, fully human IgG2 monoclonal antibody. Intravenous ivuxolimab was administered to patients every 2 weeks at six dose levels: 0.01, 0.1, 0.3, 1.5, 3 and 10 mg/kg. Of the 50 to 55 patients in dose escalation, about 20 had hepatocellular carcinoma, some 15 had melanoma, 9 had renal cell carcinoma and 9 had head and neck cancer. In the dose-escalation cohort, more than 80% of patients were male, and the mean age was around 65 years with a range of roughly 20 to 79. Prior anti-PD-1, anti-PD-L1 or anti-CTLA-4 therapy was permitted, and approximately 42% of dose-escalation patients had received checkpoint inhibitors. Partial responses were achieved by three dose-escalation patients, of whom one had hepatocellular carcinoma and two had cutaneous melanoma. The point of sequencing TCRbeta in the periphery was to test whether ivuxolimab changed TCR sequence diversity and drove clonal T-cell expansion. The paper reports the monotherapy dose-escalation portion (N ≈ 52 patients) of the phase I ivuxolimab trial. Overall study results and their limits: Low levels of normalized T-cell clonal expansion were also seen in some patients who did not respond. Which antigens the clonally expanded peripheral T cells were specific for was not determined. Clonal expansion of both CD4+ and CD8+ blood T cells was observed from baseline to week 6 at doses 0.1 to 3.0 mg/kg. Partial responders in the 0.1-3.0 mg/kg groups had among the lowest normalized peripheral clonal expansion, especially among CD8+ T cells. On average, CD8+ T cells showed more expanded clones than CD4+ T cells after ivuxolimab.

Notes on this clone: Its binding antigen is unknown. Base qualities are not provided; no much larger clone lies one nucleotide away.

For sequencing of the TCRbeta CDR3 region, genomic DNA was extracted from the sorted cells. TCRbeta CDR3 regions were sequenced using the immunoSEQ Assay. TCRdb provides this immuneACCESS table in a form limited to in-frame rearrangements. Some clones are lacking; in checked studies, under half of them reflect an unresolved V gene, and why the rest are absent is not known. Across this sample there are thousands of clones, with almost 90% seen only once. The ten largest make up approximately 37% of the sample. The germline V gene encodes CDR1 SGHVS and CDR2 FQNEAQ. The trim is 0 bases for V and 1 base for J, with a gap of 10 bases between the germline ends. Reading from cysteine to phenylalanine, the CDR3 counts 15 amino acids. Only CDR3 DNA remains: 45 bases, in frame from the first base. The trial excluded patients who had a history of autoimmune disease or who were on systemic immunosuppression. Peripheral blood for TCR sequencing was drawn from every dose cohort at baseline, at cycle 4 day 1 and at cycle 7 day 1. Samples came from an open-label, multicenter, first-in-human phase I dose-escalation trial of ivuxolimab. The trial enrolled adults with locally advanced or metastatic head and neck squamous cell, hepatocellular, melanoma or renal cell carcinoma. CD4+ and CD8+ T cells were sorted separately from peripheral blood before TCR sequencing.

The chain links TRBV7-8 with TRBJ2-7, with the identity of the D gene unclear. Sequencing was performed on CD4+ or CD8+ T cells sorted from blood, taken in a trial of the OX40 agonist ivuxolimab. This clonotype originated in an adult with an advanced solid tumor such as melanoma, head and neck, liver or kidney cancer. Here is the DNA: TGTGCCAGCAGCTTAGCGCCGCACGGGTCCTACGAGCAGTACTTC. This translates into CASSLAPHGSYEQYF.